This T cell receptor beta chain is drawn from a study of blood T cell repertoires in COVID-19. Study summary: Material from acute and convalescent COVID-19 was sourced from the United States, Italy and Spain. Sample material is recorded as cDNA or gDNA derived from T cells, B-cell-depleted T cells, or PBMCs.

The CDR3 loop spans 15 amino acids. V gave up 6 bases and J gave up 4 bases, with 18 bases separating them. The germline V gene has CDR1 MDHEN and CDR2 SYDVKM. Original handling: Quantification of nucleated cells was approximated via reference gene primer amplification. The table came from immunoSEQ multiplex PCR; TCRdb's copy has only in-frame clones and leaves some out. That table supplies the V and J calls and clone size; D and trimming were determined from the DNA. The table lists under 250,000 clones, roughly 84% of them singletons, with 2.9% in the top ten. Source material: peripheral blood. The chain links TRBV28 to TRBJ1-1, with a weak D call TRBD1 (6 bases). The sequence was collected from a man aged 50-60 years who had recovered from COVID-19. CDR3 coding DNA: TGTGCCAGCAGCCCGACATACAGGGAGGGCACTGAAGCTTTCTTT. Translation gives CASSPTYREGTEAFF. The full variable domain, its missing parts supplied by reference TRBV28 and TRBJ1-1, is DVKVTQSSRYLVKRTGEKVFLECVQDMDHENMFWYRQDPGLGLRLIYFSYDVKMKEKGDIPEGYSVSREKKERFSLILESASTNQTSMYLCASSPTYREGTEAFFGQGTRLTVV.